The clone carrying this TCR beta chain has at least ten counts. The antigen remains undetermined. This CDR3 is 17 amino acids long. Trimming shortened V by 1 base and J by 1 base, and 13 bases separated the two germline ends. Per germline, CDR1 SGHAT and CDR2 FQNNGV. This sample was taken from a study of T cells in Graves' hyperthyroidism and ophthalmopathy. Turning to the study itself: Once the initial diagnosis was made, peripheral blood was obtained before any treatment.

General study findings and limits: A model built on 13 V-J features separated ophthalmopathy from stable hyperthyroidism.

From RNA transcripts, TCR beta CDR3 regions were amplified. HTBI primers were the set used in a first-round RT-PCR of the TCR CDR3. TCRdb itself ran the multiplex PCR reads through MiXCR, one entry per CDR3 protein. Seen here are 340,000 or so distinct CDR3 sequences, over 15% observed once, and the top ten hold under 55%. Isolation of PBMCs was performed on around 10 ml fresh peripheral blood. The sample consisted of blood. The chain recombines TRBV11-2 with TRBJ2-2; D not resolved. The receptor was derived from a woman aged 50 to 65 with Graves' hyperthyroidism. CDR3 loop: CASSLVHTLENTGELFF. The CDR3, as DNA: TGTGCCAGCAGCTTAGTCCACACTCTCGAGAACACCGGGGAGCTGTTTTTT.